A selection of T cell receptor beta chains follows, all from one sample in a study of blood T cell repertoires in COVID-19. TCRdb's table, derived via immunoSEQ multiplex PCR, lists solely in-frame clones and lacks some. The sample records about 270,000 clones, more than 75% being singletons. The sequenced sample was PBMCs or T cells enriched from blood (not recorded which). These receptors all come from a woman in her thirties or forties with acute COVID-19. The CDR3 runs from the conserved cysteine through the conserved F or W. Fields, in order: D gene, clone size, V gene, J gene, CDR3 protein, CDR3 DNA. A D gene is named only where the DNA matches it firmly. Some rows mark clone size as missing; the rest say once, few, many or name a class of expanded clone.

>NA|NA|TRBV5-6|TRBJ1-4
CASSLRGGGLANEKLFF
TGTGCCAGCAGCTTGCGGGGTGGGGGCCTGGCTAATGAAAAACTGTTTTTT
>TRBD2|NA|TRBV11-3|TRBJ2-3
CASSPGTSGRADTQYF
TGTGCCAGCAGCCCCGGGACTAGCGGGAGGGCTGATACGCAGTATTTT
>NA|NA|TRBV29-1|TRBJ1-4
CSASTREKLFF
TGCAGCGCCTCTACTCGGGAAAAACTGTTTTTT
>NA|NA|TRBV5-5|TRBJ1-3
CASSLAQGGASGNTIYF
TGTGCCAGCAGCTTGGCCCAAGGAGGGGCCTCTGGAAACACCATATATTTT
>TRBD2|once|TRBV20-1|TRBJ2-3
CSASRTSGGRAIGTDTQYF
TGCAGTGCTAGTCGGACTAGCGGGGGGAGGGCCATTGGCACAGATACGCAGTATTTT
>TRBD1|NA|TRBV19|TRBJ2-2
CASTQLGDRVGGELFF
TGTGCCAGTACCCAATTAGGGGACAGGGTTGGCGGGGAGCTGTTTTTT
>TRBD1|NA|TRBV29-1|TRBJ1-1
CSVAGQGGLTEAFF
TGCAGCGTTGCGGGACAGGGGGGTTTGACTGAAGCTTTCTTT
>TRBD1|NA|TRBV15|TRBJ1-2
CATSTRQGYYGYTF
TGTGCCACCAGCACCCGACAGGGCTACTATGGCTACACCTTC
>TRBD1|NA|TRBV7-2|TRBJ1-2
CASSPGQTTRYGYTF
TGTGCCAGCAGCCCGGGACAGACAACTAGATATGGCTACACCTTC
>TRBD1|NA|TRBV28|TRBJ1-1
CASSPWTGNTEAFF
TGTGCCAGCAGCCCCTGGACAGGGAACACTGAAGCTTTCTTT
>NA|once|TRBV7-2|TRBJ1-3
CASSLQATRSGNTIYF
TGTGCCAGCAGCTTACAGGCCACGAGATCTGGAAACACCATATATTTT